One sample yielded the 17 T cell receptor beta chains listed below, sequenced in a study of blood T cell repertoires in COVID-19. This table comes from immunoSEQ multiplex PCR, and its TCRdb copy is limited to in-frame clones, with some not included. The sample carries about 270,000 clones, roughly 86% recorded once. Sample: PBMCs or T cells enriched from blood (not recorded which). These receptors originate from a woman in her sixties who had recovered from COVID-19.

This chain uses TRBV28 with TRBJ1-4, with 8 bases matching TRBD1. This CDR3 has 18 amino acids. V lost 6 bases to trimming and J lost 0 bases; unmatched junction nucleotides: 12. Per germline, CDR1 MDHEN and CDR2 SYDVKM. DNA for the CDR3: TGTGCCAGCAGCCCCCGGTTAGGACAGGGAGCAACTAATGAAAAACTGTTTTTT. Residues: CASSPRLGQGATNEKLFF.

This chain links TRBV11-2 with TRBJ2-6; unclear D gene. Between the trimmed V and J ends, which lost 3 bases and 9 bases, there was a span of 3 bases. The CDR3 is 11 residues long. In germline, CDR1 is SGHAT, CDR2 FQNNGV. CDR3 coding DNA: TGTGCCAGCAGCTTTCACAACGTCCTGACTTTC. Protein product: CASSFHNVLTF.

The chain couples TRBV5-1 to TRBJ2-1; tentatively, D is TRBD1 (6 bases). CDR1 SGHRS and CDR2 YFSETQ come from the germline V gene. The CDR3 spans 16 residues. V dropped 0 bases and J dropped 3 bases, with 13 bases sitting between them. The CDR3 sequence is CASSLGIRQDYNEQFF. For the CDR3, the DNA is TGCGCCAGCAGCTTGGGGATTAGACAGGACTACAATGAGCAGTTCTTC.

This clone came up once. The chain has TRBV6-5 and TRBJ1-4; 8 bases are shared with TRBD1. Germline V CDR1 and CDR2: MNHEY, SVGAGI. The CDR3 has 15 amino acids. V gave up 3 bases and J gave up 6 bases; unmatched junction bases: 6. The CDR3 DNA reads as TGTGCCAGCAGTTATAATGGACAGGGTTATGAAAAACTGTTTTTT. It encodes CASSYNGQGYEKLFF.

The CDR3 is CAGTGGATDTQYF. In nucleotides, the CDR3 is TGTGCCGGAACCGGGGGGGCCACAGATACGCAGTATTTT. The V call is TRBV5-4, the J call TRBJ2-3, with 8 bases identical to TRBD2. CDR1 is SGHNT, CDR2 YYREEE, per germline (reference sequence). J was trimmed by 2 bases and V by 10 bases; bases with no gene match: 6. This CDR3 spans 13 amino acids. Variable domain in full (rest from reference TRBV5-4 and TRBJ2-3): ETGVTQSPTHLIKTRGQQVTLRCSSQSGHNTVSWYQQALGQGPQFIFQYYREEENGRGNFPPRFSGLQFPNYSSELNVNALELDDSALYLCAGTGGATDTQYFGPGTRLTVL.

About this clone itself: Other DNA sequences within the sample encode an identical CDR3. The CDR3 region has the DNA TGCGCCAGCAGCCCCGGTCTGTACGAGCAGTACTTC. Amino acids: CASSPGLYEQYF. This chain uses TRBV5-1 with TRBJ2-7; D unresolved. Germline V lookup: CDR1 SGHRS, CDR2 YFSETQ. Deletions cut 4 bases from V and 4 bases from J, with 9 bases between. This CDR3 is 12 amino acids long. The variable domain in full, completed from reference TRBV5-1 and TRBJ2-7, reads KAGVTQTPRYLIKTRGQQVTLSCSPISGHRSVSWYQQTPGQGLQFLFEYFSETQRNKGNFPGRFSGRQFSNSRSEMNVSTLELGDSALYLCASSPGLYEQYFGPGTRLTVT.

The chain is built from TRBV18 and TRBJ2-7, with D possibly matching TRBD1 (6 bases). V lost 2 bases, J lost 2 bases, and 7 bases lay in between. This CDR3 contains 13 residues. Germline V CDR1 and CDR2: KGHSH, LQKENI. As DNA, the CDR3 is TGTGCCAGCTCACCAGGACAGACCTACGAGCAGTACTTC. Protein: CASSPGQTYEQYF.

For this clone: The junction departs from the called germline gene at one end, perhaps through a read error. The CDR3 here is CASGEGGLTEQFF. The CDR3 coding sequence is TGTGCCAGCGGTGAGGGGGGGCTCACTGAGCAGTTCTTC. V and J are TRBV6-1 and TRBJ2-1, with a weak D call TRBD2 (7 bases). CDR1 is MNHNS, CDR2 SASEGT, per germline. The CDR3 sequence is 13 residues long.

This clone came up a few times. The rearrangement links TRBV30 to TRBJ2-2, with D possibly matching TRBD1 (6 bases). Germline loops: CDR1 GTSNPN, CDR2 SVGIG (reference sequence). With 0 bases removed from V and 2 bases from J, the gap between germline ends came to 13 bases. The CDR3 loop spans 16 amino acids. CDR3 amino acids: CAWSVLGRGNTGELFF. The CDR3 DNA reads TGTGCCTGGAGTGTACTGGGCAGGGGTAACACCGGGGAGCTGTTTTTT.

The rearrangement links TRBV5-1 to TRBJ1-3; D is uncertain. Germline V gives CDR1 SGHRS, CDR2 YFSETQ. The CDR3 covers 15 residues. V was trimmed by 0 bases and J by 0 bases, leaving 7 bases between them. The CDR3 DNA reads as TGCGCCAGCAGCTTGGAATATAGCTCTGGAAACACCATATATTTT. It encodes CASSLEYSSGNTIYF.

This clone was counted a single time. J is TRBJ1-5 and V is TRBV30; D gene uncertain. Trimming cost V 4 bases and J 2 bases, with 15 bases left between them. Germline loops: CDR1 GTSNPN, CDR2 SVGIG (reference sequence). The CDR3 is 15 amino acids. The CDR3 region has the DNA TGTGCCTGGACCGAGAGGGCGTATGGCAATCAGCCCCAGCATTTT. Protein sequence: CAWTERAYGNQPQHF.

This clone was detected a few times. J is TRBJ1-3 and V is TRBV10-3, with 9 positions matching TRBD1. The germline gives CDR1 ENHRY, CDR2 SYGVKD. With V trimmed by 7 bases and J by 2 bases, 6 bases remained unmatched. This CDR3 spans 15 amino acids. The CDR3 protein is CAITRDRATGNTIYF. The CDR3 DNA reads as TGTGCCATCACTAGGGACAGGGCGACTGGAAACACCATATATTTT.

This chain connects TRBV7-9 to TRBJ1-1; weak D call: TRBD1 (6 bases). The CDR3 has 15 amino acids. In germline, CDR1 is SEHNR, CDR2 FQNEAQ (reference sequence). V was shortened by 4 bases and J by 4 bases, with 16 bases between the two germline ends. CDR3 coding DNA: TGTGCCAGCAGCTCCACCCCTGCCAGGGGCACTGAAGCTTTCTTT. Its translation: CASSSTPARGTEAFF.

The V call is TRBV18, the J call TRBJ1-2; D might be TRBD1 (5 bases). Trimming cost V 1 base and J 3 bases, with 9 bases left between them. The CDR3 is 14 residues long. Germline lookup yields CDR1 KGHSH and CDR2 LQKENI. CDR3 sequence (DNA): TGTGCCAGCTCACCACTACGCAGGGACTATGGCTACACCTTC. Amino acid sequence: CASSPLRRDYGYTF.

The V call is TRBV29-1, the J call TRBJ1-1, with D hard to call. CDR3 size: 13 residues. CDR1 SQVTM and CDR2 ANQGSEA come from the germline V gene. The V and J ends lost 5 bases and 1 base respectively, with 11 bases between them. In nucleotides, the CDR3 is TGCAGCGTTTCCCACAGACAGAACACTGAAGCTTTCTTT. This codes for CSVSHRQNTEAFF.

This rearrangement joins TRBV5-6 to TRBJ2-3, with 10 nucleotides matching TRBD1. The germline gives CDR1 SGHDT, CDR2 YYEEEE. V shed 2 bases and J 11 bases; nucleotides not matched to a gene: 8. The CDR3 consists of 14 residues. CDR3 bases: TGTGCCAGCAGCTTTAAGGGACAGGGGCAGGAGCAGTATTTT. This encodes CASSFKGQGQEQYF.

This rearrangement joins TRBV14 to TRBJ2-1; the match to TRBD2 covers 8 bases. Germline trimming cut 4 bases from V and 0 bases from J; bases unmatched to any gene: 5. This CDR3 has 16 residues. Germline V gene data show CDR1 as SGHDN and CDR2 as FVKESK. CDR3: CASSPGGLVSYNEQFF. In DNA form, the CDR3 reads TGTGCCAGCAGCCCTGGGGGACTAGTCTCCTACAATGAGCAGTTCTTC.